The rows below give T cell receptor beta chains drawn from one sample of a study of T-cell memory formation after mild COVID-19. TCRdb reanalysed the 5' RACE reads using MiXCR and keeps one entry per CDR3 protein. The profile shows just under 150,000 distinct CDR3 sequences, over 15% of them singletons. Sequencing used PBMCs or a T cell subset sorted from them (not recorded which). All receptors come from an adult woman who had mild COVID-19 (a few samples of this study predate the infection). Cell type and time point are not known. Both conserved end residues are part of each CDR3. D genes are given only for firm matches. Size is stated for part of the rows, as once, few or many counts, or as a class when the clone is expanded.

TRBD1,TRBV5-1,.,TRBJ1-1,TGCGCCAGCAGCTTGGGACAGGGGTGGGACACTGAAGCTTTCTTT,CASSLGQGWDTEAFF
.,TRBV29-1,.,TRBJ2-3,TGCAGCGTCGGGCCTAGCACAGATACGCAGTATTTT,CSVGPSTDTQYF
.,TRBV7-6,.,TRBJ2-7,TGTGCCAGCAGCAGAACCACCTTTGAGGGAACGGAGCAGTACTTC,CASSRTTFEGTEQYF
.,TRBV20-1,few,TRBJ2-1,TGCAGTGCTAGAGTCTTGCGGGCTTACAATGAGCAGTTCTTC,CSARVLRAYNEQFF
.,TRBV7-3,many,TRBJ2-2,TGTGCCAGCAGGAAAATCGGTTCAGTCACCGGGGAGCTGTTTTTT,CASRKIGSVTGELFF
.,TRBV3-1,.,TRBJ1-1,TGTGCCAGCAGCCTCCCGGGGTATATGAACACTGAAGCTTTCTTT,CASSLPGYMNTEAFF
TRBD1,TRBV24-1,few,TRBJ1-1,TGTGCCACCAGTGATTCCCGACAGGGGGCTAAAGCTTTCTTT,CATSDSRQGAKAFF
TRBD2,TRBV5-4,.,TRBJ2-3,TGTGCCAGCAGCTTGCTCTTGAGCGGGGGCACAGATACGCAGTATTTT,CASSLLLSGGTDTQYF
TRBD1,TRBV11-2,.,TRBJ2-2,TGTGCCAGCAGCTTAGCGCCGGACAGGGGGTCCGGGGAGCTGTTTTTT,CASSLAPDRGSGELFF
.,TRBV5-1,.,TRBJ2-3,TGCGCCAGCAGCTTGAGGGTCGGCACAGATACGCAGTATTTT,CASSLRVGTDTQYF
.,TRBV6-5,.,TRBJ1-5,TGTGCCAGCAGTTACTCACGGAATAGCAATCAGCCCCAGCATTTT,CASSYSRNSNQPQHF
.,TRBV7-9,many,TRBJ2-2,TGTGCCAGCAGCTTAGATGGCACCGGGGAGCTGTTTTTT,CASSLDGTGELFF
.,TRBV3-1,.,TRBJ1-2,TGTGCCAGCAGCCGGACCGGGACTTACGCCACCTATGGCTACACCTTC,CASSRTGTYATYGYTF
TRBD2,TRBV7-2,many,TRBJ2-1,TGTGCCAGCAGCTCCGGACTAGCGGGAGAGGAGCAGTTCTTC,CASSSGLAGEEQFF
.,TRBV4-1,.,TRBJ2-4,TGCGCCAGCAGCCAAGCCGCCAAAACGGGCAAAAACATTCAGTACTTC,CASSQAAKTGKNIQYF
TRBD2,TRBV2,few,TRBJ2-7,TGTGCCAGCAGGACGGAAGCGGGAGAGTCCTACGAGCAGTACTTC,CASRTEAGESYEQYF
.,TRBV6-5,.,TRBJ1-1,TGTGCCAGCAGTCCGGACAGCCCAGGGACTGAAGCTTTCTTT,CASSPDSPGTEAFF